This T cell receptor (beta chain) was found in a study of cytomegalovirus exposure and HLA in healthy donors. Amplification used 60 Vbeta primers and 13 Jbeta primers. Assay used: immunoSEQ multiplex PCR; TCRdb lists only in-frame clones, some missing. The table shows nearly 110,000 clones, with around 85% occurring only once. V lost 0 bases, J lost 3 bases, and 6 bases lay in between. Germline assignment: CDR1 SQVTM and CDR2 ANQGSEA. CDR3 size: 13 residues. The V and J genes are TRBV29-1 and TRBJ2-1, with no clear D. Sequenced sample: PBMCs. The receptor was isolated from a man aged 25 to 40 in good health and CMV-seronegative. The CDR3 sequence: CSVEELDYNEQFF. The CDR3 DNA is TGCAGCGTTGAAGAGTTAGACTACAATGAGCAGTTCTTC.